This passage covers 8 T cell receptor beta chains from one sample sequenced in a study of OX40 agonist ivuxolimab in advanced cancers. Generated by immunoSEQ multiplex PCR, the TCRdb table keeps only in-frame clones and is missing some. The table lists 83,000 or so clones, 70% to 90% of them singletons. The sequences come from CD4+ or CD8+ T cells sorted from blood, collected in a trial of the OX40 agonist ivuxolimab. The origin of the receptors is an adult with an advanced solid tumor such as melanoma, head and neck, liver or kidney cancer.

The chain carries TRBV5-6 and TRBJ2-2; 8 bases fit TRBD2. The CDR3 sequence is 17 residues long. V lost 4 bases to trimming and J lost 3 bases; unmatched junction nucleotides: 11. Germline V gene lookup returns CDR1 SGHDT and CDR2 YYEEEE. CDR3 region: CASSAIHSGRDTGELFF. The CDR3 nucleotides are TGTGCCAGCAGCGCCATACATTCCGGGAGGGACACCGGGGAGCTGTTTTTT.

The chain couples TRBV10-3 to TRBJ1-1, with D perhaps matching TRBD1 (5 bases). Trimming stripped 10 bases from V and 1 base from J, with 13 bases between. The germline V gene has CDR1 ENHRY and CDR2 SYGVKD. CDR3 size: 13 residues. DNA of the CDR3: TGTGCCAACTCCATTAGGGGGAACACTGAAGCTTTCTTT. This encodes CANSIRGNTEAFF.

This chain connects TRBV28 to TRBJ2-2; perhaps D is TRBD1 or TRBD2 (5 bases each). Germline V gene data show CDR1 as MDHEN and CDR2 as SYDVKM. Trimming took 3 bases from V and 2 from J, leaving 10 bases between them. This CDR3 is 15 amino acids long. CDR3 sequence: CASSFGDQNTGELFF. The DNA of the CDR3 is TGTGCCAGCAGTTTCGGGGACCAAAACACCGGGGAGCTGTTTTTT.

The DNA of the CDR3 is TGCGCCAGCAGCTTGGCCGGCCGGTCTGAAGCTTTCTTT. The encoded protein is CASSLAGRSEAFF. The chain links TRBV5-1 to TRBJ1-1; D is unclear. The CDR3 is 13 residues long. Looked up from germline, CDR1 is SGHRS and CDR2 is YFSETQ. Trimming shortened V by 0 bases and J by 6 bases, and 9 bases separated the two germline ends.

The CDR3 protein is CASSLNSVHEQFF. DNA of the CDR3: TGTGCCAGCAGCTTAAATTCTGTTCACGAGCAGTTCTTC. The rearrangement joins TRBV11-2 to TRBJ2-1; D is unclear. V was pared by 2 bases and J by 10 bases, with 12 bases between. The CDR3 totals 13 residues. CDR1 is SGHAT and CDR2 is FQNNGV in the germline V gene.

This chain joins TRBV6-6 and TRBJ1-1; 7 nucleotides align to TRBD1. The CDR3 consists of 12 residues. Germline lookup yields CDR1 MNHNY and CDR2 SVGAGI (reference sequence). V lost 8 bases to trimming and J lost 1 base; unmatched junction nucleotides: 1. Here the CDR3 reads CASGTANTEAFF. DNA for the CDR3: TGTGCCAGCGGGACAGCGAACACTGAAGCTTTCTTT.

As for this clone: The identical CDR3 is also encoded by other nucleotide sequences in the sample. This chain links TRBV6-6 with TRBJ2-2; 7 nucleotides line up with TRBD1. The germline V gene has CDR1 MNHNY and CDR2 SVGAGI (reference sequence). The V segment lost 2 bases and the J segment 5 bases; nucleotides outside the gene matches: 2. The CDR3 is 14 residues long. The CDR3 DNA reads TGTGCCAGCAGTTACGCGGACAGGACCGGGGAGCTGTTTTTT. Protein sequence: CASSYADRTGELFF.

CDR3 coding DNA: TGTGCCAGCAGTGAAGAGGCAATGCGGGCGCAGTATTTT. Translated, it gives CASSEEAMRAQYF. The chain combines TRBV2 with TRBJ2-3, with a tentative D call TRBD2 (5 bases). Per germline, CDR1 SNHLY and CDR2 FYNNEI. The CDR3 spans 13 residues. Trimming cost V 1 base and J 10 bases, with 12 bases left between them.